The rows below give T cell receptor beta chains drawn from one sample of a study of CD4+ T cells in melanoma. This table comes from immunoSEQ multiplex PCR, and its TCRdb copy is limited to in-frame clones, with some not included. Found here are 9,500 to 10,000 clones, around 70% of them singletons; the top ten hold about 24%. Sample: cells from a culture (not recorded whether cultured in vitro). These receptors all stem from a human donor with melanoma. CDR3s include the opening cysteine and the closing phenylalanine or tryptophan. A D gene is named only where the DNA matches it firmly.

J	V	D	DNA	CDR3
TRBJ1-2	TRBV30	NA	TGTGCCTGGAGAAGACCGGATCCTTCCTATGGCTACACCTTC	CAWRRPDPSYGYTF
TRBJ2-2	TRBV1	NA	TGCACCAGCAGCCCTCTAAGTTCGGTGCCTAACACCGGGGAGCTGTTTTTT	CTSSPLSSVPNTGELFF
TRBJ2-3	TRBV7-2	TRBD1	TGTGCCAGCAGCGGGGACAGGTACCGGGGCGTCACAGATACGCAGTATTTT	CASSGDRYRGVTDTQYF
TRBJ2-1	TRBV2	NA	TGTGCCAGCAGTGGCCCAGAAACCACGGAGAGAAATGAGCAGTTCTTC	CASSGPETTERNEQFF
TRBJ1-3	TRBV9	TRBD1	TGTGCCAGCAGCCCTACAGGGGTGAGTGGAAACACCATATATTTT	CASSPTGVSGNTIYF
TRBJ2-1	TRBV5-4	NA	TGTGCCAGCAGCTTGGTTTATGGACGGGAGCAGTTCTTC	CASSLVYGREQFF
TRBJ1-2	TRBV19	NA	TGTGCCAGTAGTATAGTATCTTACTATGGCTACACCTTC	CASSIVSYYGYTF
TRBJ1-5	TRBV30	NA	TGTGCCAGGTCCCAAATCCGGCAGAACAATCAGCCCCAGCATTTT	CARSQIRQNNQPQHF
TRBJ1-6	TRBV4-2	TRBD1	TGTGCCAGCAGCCAGAAAGACAGGGGGGACTATAATTCACCCCTCCACTTT	CASSQKDRGDYNSPLHF
TRBJ1-2	TRBV5-1	TRBD1	TGCGCCAGCAGCTACGGACAGGGTTGGGACTATGGCTACACCTTC	CASSYGQGWDYGYTF